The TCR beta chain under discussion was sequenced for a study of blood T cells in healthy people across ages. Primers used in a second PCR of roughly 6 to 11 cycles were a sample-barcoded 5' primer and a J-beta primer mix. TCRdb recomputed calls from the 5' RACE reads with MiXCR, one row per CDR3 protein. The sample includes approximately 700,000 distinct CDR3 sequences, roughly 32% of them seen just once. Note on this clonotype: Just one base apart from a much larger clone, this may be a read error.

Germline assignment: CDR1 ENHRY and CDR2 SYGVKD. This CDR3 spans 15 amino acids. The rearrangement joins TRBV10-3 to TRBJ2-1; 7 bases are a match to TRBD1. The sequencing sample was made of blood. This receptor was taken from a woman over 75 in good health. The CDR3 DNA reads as TGTACCATCAGTGAGACTCAGACAGGGTACAATGAGCAGTTCTTC. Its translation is CTISETQTGYNEQFF.